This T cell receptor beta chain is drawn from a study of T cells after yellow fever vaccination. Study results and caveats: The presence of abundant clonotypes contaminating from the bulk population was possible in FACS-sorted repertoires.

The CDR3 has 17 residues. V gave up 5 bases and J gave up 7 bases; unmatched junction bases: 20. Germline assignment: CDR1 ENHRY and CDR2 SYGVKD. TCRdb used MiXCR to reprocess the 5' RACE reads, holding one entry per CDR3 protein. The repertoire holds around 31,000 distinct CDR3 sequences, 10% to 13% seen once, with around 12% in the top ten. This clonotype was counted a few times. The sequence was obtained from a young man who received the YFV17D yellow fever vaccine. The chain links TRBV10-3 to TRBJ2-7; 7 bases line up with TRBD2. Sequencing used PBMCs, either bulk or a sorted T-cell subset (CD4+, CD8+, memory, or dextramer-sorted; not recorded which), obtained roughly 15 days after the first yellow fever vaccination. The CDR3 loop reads CAISQSYGQGGTFEQYV. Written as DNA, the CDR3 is TGTGCCATCAGTCAATCTTACGGGCAGGGAGGGACCTTTGAGCAGTACGTC.